Below are 2 T cell receptor beta chains sequenced from a single sample in a study of blood T cell repertoires in COVID-19. Generated by immunoSEQ multiplex PCR, the TCRdb table keeps only in-frame clones and is missing some. The sample holds nearly 45,000 clones, around 85% seen once. The sequencing input was peripheral blood. The receptor source for this set is a woman of 80 years or more with acute or convalescent COVID-19.

This clone was observed a handful of times. CDR3 sequence: CAISQGSDGYTF. CDR3 in DNA: TGTGCCATCAGTCAGGGGAGCGATGGCTACACCTTC. The rearrangement links TRBV10-3 to TRBJ1-2; maybe TRBD1 (6 bases). The CDR3 is 12 residues long. Germline values: CDR1 ENHRY, CDR2 SYGVKD. Trimming shortened V by 5 bases and J by 6 bases, and 10 bases separated the two germline ends.

In this sample, this clone turned up a few times. The chain uses TRBV2 and TRBJ1-6, with 10 bases identical to TRBD1. Germline CDR1 and CDR2: SNHLY and FYNNEI. The CDR3 totals 14 residues. V was clipped by 8 bases and J by 6 bases; unmatched bases: 4. This CDR3 is CASGQGDSNSPLHF. Written as DNA, the CDR3 is TGTGCCAGCGGACAGGGGGATTCTAATTCACCCCTCCACTTT.